The clone carrying this T cell receptor beta chain has at least ten counts. The antigen remains undetermined. The data belong to a study of lung T cells in sarcoidosis with Löfgren's syndrome. Study-wide context: Löfgren's syndrome patients were the main repertoire analysis focus. Study-level results: Paired TRAV12-1/TRBV2 TCRs showed CDR3 homology and preferential pairing. Multiple Löfgren's syndrome patients reportedly shared TRAV12-1 and TRBV2 CDR3 motifs, suggesting public CD4+ TCRs. TRAV12-1 and TRBV2 were reportedly most expanded in Löfgren's patients.

TCRdb redid the calling of the reads with MiXCR, one entry per CDR3 protein. The repertoire holds 60,000 to 65,000 distinct CDR3 sequences, 20% to 25% seen once, with 2% to 2.5% in the top ten. Germline CDR1 reads SGHRS; CDR2 reads YFSETQ. V was clipped by 4 bases and J by 5 bases, with 12 bases between them. The CDR3 is 13 residues long. This TCR derives from a human donor with sarcoidosis (Löfgren's syndrome or another form), or a control subject (not recorded which). Material for sequencing was CD4+ T cells from PBMCs. This rearrangement joins TRBV5-1 to TRBJ1-1; D not resolved. The CDR3 nucleotides read TGCGCCAGCAGCCGTAGGGCAGAGACTGAAGCTTTCTTT. Amino acid sequence: CASSRRAETEAFF. The entire variable domain, with the rest obtained from reference TRBV5-1 and TRBJ1-1, is as follows: KAGVTQTPRYLIKTRGQQVTLSCSPISGHRSVSWYQQTPGQGLQFLFEYFSETQRNKGNFPGRFSGRQFSNSRSEMNVSTLELGDSALYLCASSRRAETEAFFGQGTRLTVV.